This entry is about one TCR beta chain. The antigen remains unidentified. With V trimmed by 4 bases and J by 3 bases, 7 bases remained unmatched. The CDR3 spans 15 residues. Germline V gives CDR1 SGHNT, CDR2 YYREEE (reference sequence). For each subset, genomic DNA was distributed in equal portions over several immunoSEQ plates. Sequencing was performed with immunoSEQ multiplex PCR; in TCRdb, only in-frame clones are kept and a portion is missing. The table includes around 2.1 million clones, 90% to 96% detected once. The data were obtained in a study of shared clonotypes between healthy human individuals. Study conclusions and caveats: As a rule, naive subsets had a larger estimated richness than memory subsets.

The chain has TRBV5-4 and TRBJ2-1; 7 bases match TRBD1. This receptor was obtained from a man younger than 30 in good health. Specimen: naive CD4+ T cells sorted from blood. The subset: CD45RA+ positively selected. For the CDR3, the DNA is TGTGCCAGCAGCCCCGGGACAGTCAACTACAATGAGCAGTTCTTC. This translates into CASSPGTVNYNEQFF.